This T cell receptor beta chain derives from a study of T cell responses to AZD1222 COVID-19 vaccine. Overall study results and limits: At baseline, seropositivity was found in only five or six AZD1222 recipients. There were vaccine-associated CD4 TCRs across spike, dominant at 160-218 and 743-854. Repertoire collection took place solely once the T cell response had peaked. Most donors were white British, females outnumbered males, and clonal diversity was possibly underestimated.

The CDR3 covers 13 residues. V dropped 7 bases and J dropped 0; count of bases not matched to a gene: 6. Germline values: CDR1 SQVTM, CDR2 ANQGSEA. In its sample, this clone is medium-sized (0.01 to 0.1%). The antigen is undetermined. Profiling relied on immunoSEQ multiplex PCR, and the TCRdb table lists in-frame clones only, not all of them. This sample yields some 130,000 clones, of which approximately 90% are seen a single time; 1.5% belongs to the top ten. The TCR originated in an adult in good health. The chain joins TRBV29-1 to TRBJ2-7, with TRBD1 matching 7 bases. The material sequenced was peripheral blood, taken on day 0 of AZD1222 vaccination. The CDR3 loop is CSATGANSYEQYF. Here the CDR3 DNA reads TGCAGCGCTACAGGGGCTAACTCCTACGAGCAGTACTTC.